Listed here are 21 T cell receptor beta chains from one sample, sequenced in a study of blood T cells in healthy people across ages. PCR was performed a second time for about 7 to 12 cycles using a sample-barcoded 5' primer and a J-beta primer mix. Using its own MiXCR run on the 5' RACE reads, TCRdb lists one record per CDR3 protein. The sample lists approximately 1.5 million distinct CDR3 sequences, approximately 39% occurring once. Sample: blood. The receptors were gathered from a woman between 18 and 29 years old in good health.

CDR3 amino acids: CSVDQSRGLRRYTF. The CDR3 coding sequence is TGCAGCGTTGATCAAAGTCGGGGGCTTAGGAGGTACACCTTC. The genes are TRBV29-1 and TRBJ1-2; weak D call: TRBD1 (6 bases). The CDR3 covers 14 residues. V lost 3 bases, J lost 11 bases, and 22 bases lay in between. CDR1 and CDR2 (germline): SQVTM, ANQGSEA.

The chain carries TRBV5-1 and TRBJ2-2, with D possibly being TRBD1 (6 bases). V lost 8 bases to trimming and J lost 1 base, with 9 bases between them. Germline V gene lookup returns CDR1 SGHRS and CDR2 YFSETQ. The CDR3 runs 13 residues. In DNA, the CDR3 is TGCGCCAGTCAACAGGGGAACACCGGGGAGCTGTTTTTT. Translating it yields CASQQGNTGELFF.

This clonotype has at least ten counts. In nucleotides, the CDR3 is TGTGCCAGCAGTCTACTGAACAATGAGCAGTTCTTC. Translating it yields CASSLLNNEQFF. The chain carries TRBV7-9 and TRBJ2-1; D uncertain. The ends were cut back, 6 bases at V and 5 bases at J, with 8 bases in the middle. Germline V CDR1 and CDR2: SEHNR, FQNEAQ (reference sequence). This CDR3 spans 12 amino acids.

The chain has TRBV4-3 and TRBJ2-3, with D possibly TRBD2 on 6 matching bases. The CDR3 has 17 residues. Germline loops: CDR1 LGHNA, CDR2 YSLEER. V lost 0 bases to trimming and J lost 2 bases, with 15 bases between them. The CDR3 bases are TGCGCCAGCAGCCAAGATGGGGGGTGGCTCGACACAGATACGCAGTATTTT. Its translation: CASSQDGGWLDTDTQYF.

This clonotype has only a few counts. The chain couples TRBV12-3 or TRBV12-4 to TRBJ2-7; the D gene is possibly TRBD1 (6 bases). V lost 6 bases, J lost 2 bases, and 23 bases lay in between. CDR3 length: 17 amino acids. In nucleotides, the CDR3 is TGTGCCAGCAGCTCCAGCGACAGGTCGGTTCGAACCTACGAGCAGTACTTC. This gives the protein CASSSSDRSVRTYEQYF.

The chain combines TRBV27 with TRBJ1-1; no clear D. The germline gives CDR1 MNHEY, CDR2 SMNVEV (reference sequence). V was pared by 6 bases and J by 1 base, with 9 bases between. CDR3 length: 13 residues. CDR3 protein: CASRDTGNTEAFF. DNA of the CDR3: TGTGCCAGCAGAGACACGGGGAACACTGAAGCTTTCTTT.

In DNA, the CDR3 is TGTGCCACCAGTGACCTCGGGACTAGCGGGAGTCCAGATACGCAGTATTTT. It is translated as CATSDLGTSGSPDTQYF. The chain employs TRBV24-1 and TRBJ2-3; the match to TRBD2 covers 14 bases. The V gene end was trimmed by 4 bases and the J gene end by 4 bases; junction bases not matched to a gene: 6. The CDR3 is 17 residues long. Germline V gene lookup returns CDR1 KGHDR and CDR2 SFDVKD.

The V call is TRBV7-9, the J call TRBJ2-7; TRBD2 might be the D (6 bases). The end of the DNA aligns better with TRBJ2-5, so the J call may be wrong. Germline V gene data show CDR1 as SEHNR and CDR2 as FQNEAQ (reference sequence). CDR3 size: 16 residues. As DNA, the CDR3 is TGTGCCAGCAGCTTTCTCGGCCTCCTGGGGGGAGAGACCCAGTACTTC. Its translation: CASSFLGLLGGETQYF.

The chain recombines TRBV19 with TRBJ2-3; perhaps D is TRBD1 or TRBD2 (6 bases each). V gave up 7 bases and J gave up 6 bases, with 14 bases separating them. The CDR3 totals 13 residues. Germline values: CDR1 LNHDA, CDR2 SQIVND (reference sequence). CDR3 nucleotides: TGTGCCAGTATGGCGGGACACACGGATACGCAGTATTTT. As protein: CASMAGHTDTQYF. The full variable domain, with the rest looked up from reference TRBV19 and TRBJ2-3, is DGGITQSPKYLFRKEGQNVTLSCEQNLNHDAMYWYRQDPGQGLRLIYYSQIVNDFQKGDIAEGYSVSREKKESFPLTVTSAQKNPTAFYLCASMAGHTDTQYFGPGTRLTVL.

This chain joins TRBV3-1 and TRBJ2-3, with D hard to call. The CDR3 runs to 16 residues. Between the trimmed V and J ends, which lost 1 base and 0 bases, there was a span of 11 bases. Germline CDR1 and CDR2: LGHDT and YNNKEL (reference sequence). The chain's CDR3 is CASSQVVASSTDTQYF. CDR3 sequence (DNA): TGTGCCAGCAGCCAAGTAGTAGCCTCTAGCACAGATACGCAGTATTTT.

The V and J genes are TRBV20-1 and TRBJ1-5; D unresolved. V was trimmed by 0 bases and J by 0 bases, leaving 9 bases between them. From germline, CDR1 is DFQATT and CDR2 SNEGSKA (reference sequence). This CDR3 spans 15 amino acids. The chain's CDR3 is CSAREPGYSNQPQHF. CDR3 sequence (DNA): TGCAGTGCTAGAGAGCCGGGTTATAGCAATCAGCCCCAGCATTTT.

This clonotype was seen only a few times. The chain couples TRBV20-1 to TRBJ1-1, with D uncertain. Trimming shortened V by 3 bases and J by 5 bases, and 22 bases separated the two germline ends. Germline CDR1 reads DFQATT; CDR2 reads SNEGSKA (reference sequence). This CDR3 is built from 16 residues. The CDR3 sequence: CSASPPSPVVNTEAFF. CDR3 bases: TGCAGTGCTAGTCCTCCCAGCCCAGTCGTTAATACTGAAGCTTTCTTT.

The chain combines TRBV4-2 with TRBJ2-7, with TRBD1 identical over 7 bases. Germline assignment: CDR1 LGHNA and CDR2 YNFKEQ. The trim removed 4 bases at V and 1 base at J, leaving 7 bases unmatched. The CDR3 runs 15 residues. CDR3 in amino acids: CASSPTGVDSYEQYF. CDR3 bases: TGTGCCAGCAGCCCTACAGGGGTTGATTCCTACGAGCAGTACTTC.

The V and J genes are TRBV9 and TRBJ2-1; 12 bases line up with TRBD2. The CDR3 length is 15 residues. The V gene end was trimmed by 2 bases and the J gene end by 9 bases; junction bases not matched to a gene: 6. Germline-derived CDR1 and CDR2 are SGDLS and YYNGEE. CDR3 sequence reads: CASSVLAGGLGEQFF. The CDR3 DNA sequence: TGTGCCAGCAGCGTTCTAGCGGGGGGGCTCGGTGAGCAGTTCTTC.

This clonotype was recorded only once. The V call is TRBV15, the J call TRBJ1-2; D gene unclear. The CDR3 spans 14 residues. V was trimmed by 0 bases and J by 4 bases, leaving 9 bases between them. Germline CDR1 reads LNHNV; CDR2 reads YYDKDF (reference sequence). The CDR3 spells CATSRDGPGYGYTF. Written as DNA, the CDR3 is TGTGCCACCAGCAGAGATGGTCCGGGCTATGGCTACACCTTC.

The rearrangement uses TRBV4-1 and TRBJ2-5, with 10 bases fitting TRBD1. Looked up from germline, CDR1 is MGHRA and CDR2 is YSYEKL. The CDR3 is made up of 16 amino acids. Trimming took 0 bases from V and 4 from J; bases not matched to a gene: 5. CDR3 in amino acids: CASSQEGTGVAETQYF. CDR3 nucleotides: TGCGCCAGCAGCCAAGAAGGGACAGGGGTGGCAGAGACCCAGTACTTC.

This clonotype occurred a few times. The V gene is TRBV10-3, the J gene TRBJ2-7; D gene uncertain. The CDR3 spans 13 residues. V lost 3 bases, J lost 1 base, and 7 bases lay in between. Germline loops: CDR1 ENHRY, CDR2 SYGVKD. This CDR3 is CAISENESYEQYF. As DNA, the CDR3 is TGTGCCATCAGTGAAAATGAGTCCTACGAGCAGTACTTC.

The genes are TRBV5-1 and TRBJ1-2; the D gene is possibly TRBD1 (5 bases). Per germline, CDR1 SGHRS and CDR2 YFSETQ. The CDR3 contains 14 residues. V lost 0 bases and J 0 bases, leaving 6 bases between the germline ends. The CDR3 nucleotides are TGCGCCAGCAGCTTGGGACAGCCTAACTATGGCTACACCTTC. Translated, it gives CASSLGQPNYGYTF.

The sample holds a few counts of this clonotype. The chain links TRBV7-2 to TRBJ1-2; a possible D gene is TRBD1 (6 bases). Germline CDR1 reads SGHTA; CDR2 reads FQGNSA. V was pared by 3 bases and J by 4 bases, with 18 bases between. The CDR3 runs 16 residues. CDR3 loop: CASSLGVDRRLYGYTF. Written as DNA, the CDR3 is TGTGCCAGCAGCTTGGGGGTAGACAGGAGACTCTATGGCTACACCTTC.

This clonotype was seen more than once but under ten times. The rearrangement uses TRBV7-2 and TRBJ2-3; D unclear. Trimming stripped 6 bases from V and 0 bases from J, with 7 bases between. This CDR3 is built from 13 residues. Germline CDR1 is SGHTA and CDR2 is FQGNSA. CDR3 sequence reads: CASSPWSTDTQYF. DNA for the CDR3: TGTGCCAGCAGTCCGTGGAGCACAGATACGCAGTATTTT.

The chain recombines TRBV20-1 with TRBJ2-7, with TRBD1 matching over 7 bases. The CDR3 covers 14 residues. Germline loops: CDR1 DFQATT, CDR2 SNEGSKA (reference sequence). After removal of 0 bases from V and 5 bases from J, the junction contained 7 bases not matched to a gene. The CDR3 loop is CSAREIWDSNEQYF. The CDR3, as DNA: TGCAGTGCTAGAGAAATATGGGACAGTAACGAGCAGTACTTC.